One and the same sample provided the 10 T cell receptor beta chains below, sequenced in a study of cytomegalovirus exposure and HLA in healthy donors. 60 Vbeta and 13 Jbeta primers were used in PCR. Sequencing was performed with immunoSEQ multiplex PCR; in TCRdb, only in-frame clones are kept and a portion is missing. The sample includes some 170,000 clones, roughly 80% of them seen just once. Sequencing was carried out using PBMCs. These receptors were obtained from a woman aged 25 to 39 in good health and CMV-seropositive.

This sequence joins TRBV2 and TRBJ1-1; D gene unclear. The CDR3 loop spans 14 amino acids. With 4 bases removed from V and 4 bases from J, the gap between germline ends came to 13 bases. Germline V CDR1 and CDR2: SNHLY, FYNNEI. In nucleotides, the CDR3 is TGTGCCAGCAGTGCCTGGGAGGTGGGCACTGAAGCTTTCTTT. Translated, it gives CASSAWEVGTEAFF.

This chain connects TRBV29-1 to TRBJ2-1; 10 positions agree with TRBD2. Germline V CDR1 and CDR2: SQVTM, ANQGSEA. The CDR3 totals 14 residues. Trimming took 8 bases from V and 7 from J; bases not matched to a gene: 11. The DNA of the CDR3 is TGCAGCACATCACCCGAGCGGGGGGGGAATGAGCAGTTCTTC. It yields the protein CSTSPERGGNEQFF.

The CDR3 DNA sequence: TGCAGCGTGCGGAGACCGGGGAGAAATGAGCAGTTCTTC. It translates to CSVRRPGRNEQFF. The chain employs TRBV29-1 and TRBJ2-1; weak D call: TRBD2 (5 bases). CDR3 length: 13 amino acids. Germline V gene data show CDR1 as SQVTM and CDR2 as ANQGSEA. Trimming left V 6 bases short and J 7 bases short, with 16 bases between.

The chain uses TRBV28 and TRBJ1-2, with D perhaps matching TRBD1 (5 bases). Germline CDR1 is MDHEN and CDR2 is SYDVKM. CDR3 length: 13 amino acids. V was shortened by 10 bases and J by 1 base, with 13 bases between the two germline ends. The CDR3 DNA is TGTGCCATCCTACAGGATTATAACTATGGCTACACCTTC. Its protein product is CAILQDYNYGYTF.

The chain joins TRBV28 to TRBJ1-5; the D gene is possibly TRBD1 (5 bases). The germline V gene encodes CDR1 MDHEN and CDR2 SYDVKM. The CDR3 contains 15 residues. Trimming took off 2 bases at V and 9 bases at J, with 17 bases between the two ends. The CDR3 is CASSLAGGGRLPQHF. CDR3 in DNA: TGTGCCAGCAGTTTAGCCGGGGGGGGAAGGTTGCCCCAGCATTTT.

The CDR3 loop is CASSHADRGGTGELFF. In DNA, the CDR3 is TGTGCCAGCAGCCACGCAGACAGGGGTGGCACCGGGGAGCTGTTTTTT. The chain carries TRBV4-2 and TRBJ2-2, with TRBD1 matching 8 bases. Germline CDR1 reads LGHNA; CDR2 reads YNFKEQ. The CDR3 loop spans 16 amino acids. The junction had 7 bases not matched to a gene; V was cut back by 3 bases and J by 4 bases.

CDR3 DNA: TGTGCCACCAGCAGAGGGCGGACTAGCGGGGATACGGATACGCAGTATTTT. It encodes CATSRGRTSGDTDTQYF. V and J are TRBV15 and TRBJ2-3, with 12 bases lining up with TRBD2. The J segment lost 6 bases and the V segment lost 1 base, leaving 8 bases of the junction unmatched. Germline V gene sequence: CDR1 LNHNV, CDR2 YYDKDF (reference sequence). The CDR3 runs 17 residues.

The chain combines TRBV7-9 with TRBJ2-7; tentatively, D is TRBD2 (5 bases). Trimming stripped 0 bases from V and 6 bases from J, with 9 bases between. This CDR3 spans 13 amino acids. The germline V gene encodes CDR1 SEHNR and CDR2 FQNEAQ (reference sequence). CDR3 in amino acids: CASSLAQAGEQYF. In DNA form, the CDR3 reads TGTGCCAGCAGCTTAGCGCAGGCGGGCGAGCAGTACTTC.

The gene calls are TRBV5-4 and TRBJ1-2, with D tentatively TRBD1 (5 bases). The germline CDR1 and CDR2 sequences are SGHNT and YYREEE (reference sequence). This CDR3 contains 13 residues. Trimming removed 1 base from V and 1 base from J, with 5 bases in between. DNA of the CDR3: TGTGCCAGCAGCTTGCAGGGTAACTATGGCTACACCTTC. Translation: CASSLQGNYGYTF. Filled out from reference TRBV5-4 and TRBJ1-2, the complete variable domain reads ETGVTQSPTHLIKTRGQQVTLRCSSQSGHNTVSWYQQALGQGPQFIFQYYREEENGRGNFPPRFSGLQFPNYSSELNVNALELDDSALYLCASSLQGNYGYTFGSGTRLTVV.

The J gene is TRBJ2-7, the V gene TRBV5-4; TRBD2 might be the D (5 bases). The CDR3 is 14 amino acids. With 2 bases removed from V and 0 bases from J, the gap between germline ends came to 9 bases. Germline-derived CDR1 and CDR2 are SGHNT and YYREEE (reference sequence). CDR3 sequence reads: CASSLAGSSYEQYF. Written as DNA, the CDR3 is TGTGCCAGCAGCTTAGCTGGGAGCTCCTACGAGCAGTACTTC.